Presented here are 22 T cell receptor beta chains from one specimen sequenced in a study of blood T cell repertoires in COVID-19. Only in-frame clones appear in the TCRdb table, and some are missing; sequencing was by immunoSEQ multiplex PCR. This sample has some 180,000 clones, with approximately 80% found just once. The sample was peripheral blood. These receptors came from a man in his forties or fifties who had recovered from COVID-19.

The genes are TRBV7-9 and TRBJ1-1; D ambiguous. There are 15 residues in the CDR3. In germline, CDR1 is SEHNR, CDR2 FQNEAQ (reference sequence). Deletions cut 1 base from V and 2 bases from J, with 11 bases between. The CDR3 is CASSLDVLVNTEAFF. CDR3 coding DNA: TGTGCCAGCAGCTTAGACGTTCTAGTAAACACTGAAGCTTTCTTT.

This clone appeared a single time. The chain employs TRBV15 and TRBJ1-2, with TRBD1 as a possible D gene (6 bases). Between the trimmed V and J ends, which lost 5 bases and 4 bases, there was a span of 17 bases. CDR1 and CDR2 from the germline V gene are LNHNV and YYDKDF (reference sequence). This CDR3 is 15 amino acids long. In DNA, the CDR3 is TGTGCCACCAGCCCATCTACAGGGCTACGCTATGGCTACACCTTC. Residues: CATSPSTGLRYGYTF.

The genes are TRBV6-5 and TRBJ1-4, with TRBD1 matching over 8 bases. This CDR3 is built from 15 residues. CDR1 and CDR2 from the germline V gene are MNHEY and SVGAGI. With 0 bases clipped from V and 5 bases from J, the junction kept 2 bases outside the gene matches. CDR3 bases: TGTGCCAGCAGTTACTCCAGACAGGGGAATGAAAAACTGTTTTTT. This gives the protein CASSYSRQGNEKLFF.

Regarding this clone: This same CDR3 is encoded by further DNA sequences in the sample. V is TRBV29-1 and J is TRBJ2-3; the match to TRBD1 covers 7 bases. Germline CDR1 and CDR2: SQVTM and ANQGSEA. V was clipped by 1 base and J by 6 bases; unmatched bases: 7. The CDR3 contains 14 residues. The CDR3 DNA is TGCAGCGTTGAAGGACAGGGATCGCCGGATACGCAGTATTTT. It is translated as CSVEGQGSPDTQYF.

In this sample, this clone turned up a few times. The chain uses TRBV11-2 and TRBJ1-2; D perhaps matches TRBD1 (6 bases). The CDR3 extends over 14 amino acids. V dropped 5 bases and J dropped 0 bases, with 10 bases sitting between them. The germline gives CDR1 SGHAT, CDR2 FQNNGV. CDR3 nucleotide sequence: TGTGCCAGCAGCCGAGGACAGCCTAACTATGGCTACACCTTC. This translates into CASSRGQPNYGYTF.

The chain uses TRBV10-3 and TRBJ2-7; 7 nucleotides match TRBD1. This CDR3 is 15 amino acids long. CDR1 and CDR2 (germline): ENHRY, SYGVKD. The V and J ends lost 2 bases and 2 bases, in that order; junction bases with no gene match: 6. DNA for the CDR3: TGTGCCATCAGTGAGAGTACAGGGGATCCCTACGAGCAGTACTTC. Translated: CAISESTGDPYEQYF.

The V and J genes are TRBV12-5 and TRBJ2-7, with 7 bases aligning to TRBD1. The trim removed 6 bases at V and 6 bases at J, leaving 8 bases unmatched. Germline assignment: CDR1 LGHNT and CDR2 FRNRAP. There are 13 residues in the CDR3. CDR3 nucleotides: TGTGCTAGTGGAATTGACAGGGCGTTCGAGCAGTACTTC. The encoded protein is CASGIDRAFEQYF.

The chain uses TRBV7-2 and TRBJ2-7; 10 bases are shared with TRBD1. J was trimmed by 3 bases and V by 2 bases; bases with no gene match: 7. CDR3 length: 16 residues. Germline CDR1 reads SGHTA; CDR2 reads FQGNSA. CDR3 sequence: CASSLQSGTGVYEQYF. The CDR3 region has the DNA TGTGCCAGCAGCTTACAGTCCGGGACAGGGGTCTACGAGCAGTACTTC.

V usage is TRBV7-9 and J usage is TRBJ1-1, with D hard to call. Germline values: CDR1 SEHNR, CDR2 FQNEAQ (reference sequence). Trimming pared 5 bases from V and 6 bases from J, leaving 13 bases between. The CDR3 has 13 residues. The CDR3 nucleotides are TGTGCCAGCAGCAAAATTGGAGGCGCTGAAGCTTTCTTT. It encodes CASSKIGGAEAFF.

The V gene is TRBV12-3 or TRBV12-4, the J gene TRBJ1-1; maybe TRBD1 (5 bases). The CDR3 consists of 13 residues. Trimming stripped 4 bases from V and 1 base from J, with 7 bases between. The CDR3 region has the DNA TGTGCCAGCAGTTCAACAGGGAACACTGAAGCTTTCTTT. This translates into CASSSTGNTEAFF.

The chain is built from TRBV7-9 and TRBJ2-3; D uncertain. Germline-derived CDR1 and CDR2 are SEHNR and FQNEAQ (reference sequence). Between the trimmed V and J ends, which lost 6 bases and 6 bases, there was a span of 13 bases. CDR3 length: 13 amino acids. The CDR3 loop reads CASSQAYSDTQYF. CDR3 nucleotides: TGTGCCAGCAGTCAAGCGTATTCGGATACGCAGTATTTT.

This sequence joins TRBV2 and TRBJ1-2, with 7 bases fitting TRBD1. Germline CDR1 and CDR2: SNHLY and FYNNEI. V was clipped by 6 bases and J by 4 bases; unmatched bases: 8. CDR3 size: 14 residues. The CDR3 DNA is TGTGCCAGCAGGGGACGGACAGGCGGCTATGGCTACACCTTC. Amino acids: CASRGRTGGYGYTF.

This chain uses TRBV6-5 with TRBJ2-3, with TRBD2 matching 9 bases. With V trimmed by 4 bases and J by 2 bases, 7 bases remained unmatched. Germline CDR1 and CDR2: MNHEY and SVGAGI. This CDR3 contains 16 residues. The DNA for the CDR3 is TGTGCCAGCAGTTCAGAGACTAGCGGCAACACAGATACGCAGTATTTT. Protein sequence: CASSSETSGNTDTQYF.

The chain has TRBV7-3 and TRBJ2-7; TRBD2 agrees at 9 bases. With V trimmed by 5 bases and J by 1 base, 12 bases remained unmatched. The CDR3 runs to 17 residues. CDR1 and CDR2 (germline): SGHTA, FQGTGA. The CDR3 DNA reads TGTGCCAGCAGCCCTCGGGGTAGCGGGAGATCGTCCTACGAGCAGTACTTC. Protein: CASSPRGSGRSSYEQYF.

This clone was seen more than once but under ten times. This chain connects TRBV3-1 (or the pseudogene TRBV3-2) to TRBJ2-7; D is perhaps TRBD1 (6 bases). Between the trimmed V and J ends, which lost 1 base and 9 bases, there was a span of 22 bases. This CDR3 is built from 16 residues. In germline, CDR1 is LGHDT, CDR2 YNNKEL (reference sequence). The CDR3 protein is CASSQVTGTARGRQYF. The CDR3 bases are TGTGCCAGCAGCCAAGTCACCGGGACCGCCAGGGGTAGGCAGTACTTC.

The DNA of the CDR3 is TGTGCCAGCAGCTATAGCGGGAGAGAGACCCAGTACTTC. This gives the protein CASSYSGRETQYF. This sequence joins TRBV7-3 and TRBJ2-5; TRBD2 aligns across 9 bases. Germline V gene data show CDR1 as SGHTA and CDR2 as FQGTGA. The length of the CDR3 is 13 residues. The V segment lost 4 bases and the J segment 4 bases; nucleotides outside the gene matches: 1.

V and J are TRBV27 and TRBJ2-5; tentative D call: TRBD1 (5 bases). The V gene's germline CDR1 is MNHEY and CDR2 SMNVEV (reference sequence). V lost 2 bases and J 5 bases, leaving 9 bases between the germline ends. CDR3 length: 13 residues. The CDR3 region has the DNA TGTGCCAGCAGTTTAAGGGGTTACGAGACCCAGTACTTC. Protein product: CASSLRGYETQYF.

In its sample, this clone was seen a few times. V gene TRBV11-2 combines with J gene TRBJ2-1; 7 nucleotides agree with TRBD2. The germline CDR1 and CDR2 sequences are SGHAT and FQNNGV. The J segment lost 5 bases and the V segment lost 1 base, leaving 2 bases of the junction unmatched. This CDR3 contains 14 residues. This CDR3 is CASSLGGGNNEQFF. The DNA of the CDR3 is TGTGCCAGCAGCTTAGGGGGGGGGAACAATGAGCAGTTCTTC.

This clone has only a few counts. The rearrangement joins TRBV14 to TRBJ1-2, with D uncertain. V was shortened by 1 base and J by 5 bases, with 8 bases between the two germline ends. Per the germline V gene, CDR1 is SGHDN and CDR2 is FVKESK. This CDR3 is 13 amino acids long. The CDR3 DNA follows: TGTGCCAGCAGCCAAGCGGGTCCTTATGGCTACACCTTC. Residues: CASSQAGPYGYTF.

This clone was counted a single time. The gene calls are TRBV29-1 and TRBJ1-4; TRBD1 matches 8 bases. This CDR3 comprises 13 residues. Germline V gene data show CDR1 as SQVTM and CDR2 as ANQGSEA. V dropped 6 bases and J dropped 6; count of bases not matched to a gene: 6. Here the CDR3 reads CSVLTGVDEKLFF. CDR3 nucleotide sequence: TGCAGCGTACTGACAGGGGTTGATGAAAAACTGTTTTTT.

The chain joins TRBV6-2 or TRBV6-3 to TRBJ2-7, with 9 nucleotides matching TRBD1. The germline CDR1 and CDR2 sequences are MNHEY and SVGEGT. This CDR3 has 15 amino acids. V dropped 5 bases and J dropped 9; count of bases not matched to a gene: 14. CDR3 coding DNA: TGTGCCAGCAGTCCGGGGGACAGGGCCGTCGGTGGGCAGTACTTC. It is translated as CASSPGDRAVGGQYF.

The chain couples TRBV27 to TRBJ2-7; 9 bases match TRBD1. Losses at the gene ends were 5 bases for V and 2 bases for J; bases not matched to a gene: 7. Germline V lookup: CDR1 MNHEY, CDR2 SMNVEV (reference sequence). This CDR3 is built from 15 residues. The CDR3 reads CASSTEDRGTYEQYF. The CDR3 DNA reads TGTGCCAGCAGTACGGAGGACAGGGGCACCTACGAGCAGTACTTC.